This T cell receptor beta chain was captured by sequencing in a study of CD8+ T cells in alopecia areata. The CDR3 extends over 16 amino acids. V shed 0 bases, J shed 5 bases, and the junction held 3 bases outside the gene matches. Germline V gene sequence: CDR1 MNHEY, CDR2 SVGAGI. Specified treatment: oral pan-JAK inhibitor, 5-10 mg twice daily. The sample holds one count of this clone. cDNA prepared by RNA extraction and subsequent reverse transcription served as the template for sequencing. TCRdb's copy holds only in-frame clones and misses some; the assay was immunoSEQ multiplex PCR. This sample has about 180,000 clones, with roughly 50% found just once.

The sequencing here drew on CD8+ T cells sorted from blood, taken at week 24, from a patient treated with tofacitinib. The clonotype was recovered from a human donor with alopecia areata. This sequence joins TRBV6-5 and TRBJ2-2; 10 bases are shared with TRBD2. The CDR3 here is CASSYSGLADTGELFF. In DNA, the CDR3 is TGTGCCAGCAGTTACTCAGGACTAGCGGATACCGGGGAGCTGTTTTTT.